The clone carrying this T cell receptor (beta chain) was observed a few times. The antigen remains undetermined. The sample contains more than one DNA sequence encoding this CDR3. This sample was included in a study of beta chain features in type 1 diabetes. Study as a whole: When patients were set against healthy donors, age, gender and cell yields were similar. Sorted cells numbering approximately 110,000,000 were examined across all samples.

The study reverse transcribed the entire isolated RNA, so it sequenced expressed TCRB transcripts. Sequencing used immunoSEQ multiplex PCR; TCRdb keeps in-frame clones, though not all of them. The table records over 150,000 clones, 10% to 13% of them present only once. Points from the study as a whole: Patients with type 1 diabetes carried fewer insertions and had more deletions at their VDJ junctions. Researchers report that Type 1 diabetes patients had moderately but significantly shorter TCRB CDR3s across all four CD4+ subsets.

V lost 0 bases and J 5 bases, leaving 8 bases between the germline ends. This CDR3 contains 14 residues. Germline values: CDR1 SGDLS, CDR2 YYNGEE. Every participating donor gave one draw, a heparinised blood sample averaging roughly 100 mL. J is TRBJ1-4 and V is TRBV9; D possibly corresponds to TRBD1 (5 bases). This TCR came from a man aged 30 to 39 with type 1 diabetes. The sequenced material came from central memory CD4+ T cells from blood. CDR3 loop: CASSVGGQNEKLFF. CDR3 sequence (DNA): TGTGCCAGCAGCGTAGGGGGCCAAAATGAAAAACTGTTTTTT.